Described below is a single T cell receptor beta chain sequence and its context. CDR3 length: 13 residues. Germline V CDR1 and CDR2: SGHNT, YENEEA. With V trimmed by 4 bases and J by 9 bases, 8 bases remained unmatched. This sample was included in a study of cytomegalovirus exposure and HLA in healthy donors. Use of 60 Vbeta and 13 Jbeta primers characterized the PCR. The assay was immunoSEQ multiplex PCR, and TCRdb's table has in-frame clones only and misses some. The sample yields under 140,000 clones, 70% to 85% seen once. The V call is TRBV11-3, the J call TRBJ2-7; 8 bases are shared with TRBD1. This clonotype originated in a man younger than 40 in good health and CMV-seropositive. The sample was PBMCs. CDR3 sequence reads: CASSSTGAIGQYF. The CDR3 bases are TGTGCCAGCAGCTCGACAGGGGCCATAGGGCAGTACTTC. The whole variable domain, filled in from reference TRBV11-3 and TRBJ2-7, reads EAGVVQSPRYKIIEKKQPVAFWCNPISGHNTLYWYLQNLGQGPELLIRYENEEAVDDSQLPKDRFSAERLKGVDSTLKIQPAELGDSAVYLCASSSTGAIGQYFGPGTRLTVT.